This T cell receptor (beta chain) was recovered during a study of T cells after yellow fever vaccination. The study, taken as a whole, reports: It was the secondary response that reached its peak faster, day 5 versus 15, but it was weaker.

In the case of this clonotype: Its antigen is not identified.

The CDR3 sequence is 16 residues long. Trimming stripped 4 bases from V and 1 base from J, with 14 bases between. A process of 5'RACE template switching, which added a universal primer site and UMIs, was used to make TCR cDNA. TCRdb re-called the 5' RACE reads with MiXCR, one entry per CDR3 protein. This table has about 340,000 distinct CDR3 sequences, around 13% appearing once. This chain joins TRBV23-1 and TRBJ1-5, with D tentatively TRBD1 (5 bases). TRBV23-1 is an ORF, and what it does is uncertain. The TCR was taken from a man in his late teens or twenties who received the YFV17D yellow fever vaccine. Sequencing was performed on CD4+ T cells sorted from PBMCs, taken 15 days after the yellow fever booster vaccination. Written as DNA, the CDR3 is TGCGCCAGCAGTCTCTTGGGGGGTGAGAGCAATCAGCCCCAGCATTTT. Its translation: CASSLLGGESNQPQHF.